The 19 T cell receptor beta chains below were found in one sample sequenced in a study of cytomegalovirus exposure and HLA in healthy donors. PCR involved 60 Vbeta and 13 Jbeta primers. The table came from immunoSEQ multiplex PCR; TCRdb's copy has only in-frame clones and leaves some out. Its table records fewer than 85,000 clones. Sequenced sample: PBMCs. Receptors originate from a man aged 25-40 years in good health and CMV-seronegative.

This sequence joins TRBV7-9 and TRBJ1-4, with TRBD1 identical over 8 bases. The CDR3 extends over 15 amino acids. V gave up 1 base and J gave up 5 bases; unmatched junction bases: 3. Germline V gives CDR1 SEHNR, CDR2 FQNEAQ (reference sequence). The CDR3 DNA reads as TGTGCCAGCAGCTTAGGCAGGGGGCAAAATGAAAAACTGTTTTTT. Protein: CASSLGRGQNEKLFF.

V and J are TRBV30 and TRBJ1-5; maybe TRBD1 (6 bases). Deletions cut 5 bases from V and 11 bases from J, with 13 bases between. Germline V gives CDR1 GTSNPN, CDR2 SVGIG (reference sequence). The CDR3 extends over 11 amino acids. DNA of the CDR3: TGTGCCTGGGGTACAGGGACGGCCCAGCATTTT. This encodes CAWGTGTAQHF.

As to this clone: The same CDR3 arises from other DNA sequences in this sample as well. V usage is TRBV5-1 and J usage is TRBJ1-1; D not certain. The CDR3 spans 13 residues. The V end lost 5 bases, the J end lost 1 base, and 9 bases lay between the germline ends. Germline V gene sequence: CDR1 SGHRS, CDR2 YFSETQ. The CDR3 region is CASSSLPNTEAFF. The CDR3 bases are TGCGCCAGCAGTTCCCTTCCGAACACTGAAGCTTTCTTT.

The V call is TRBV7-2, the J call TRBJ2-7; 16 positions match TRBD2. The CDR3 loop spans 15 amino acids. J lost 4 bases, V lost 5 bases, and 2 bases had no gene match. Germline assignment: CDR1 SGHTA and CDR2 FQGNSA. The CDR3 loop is CASSPGLAGGYEQYF. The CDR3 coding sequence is TGTGCCAGCAGCCCGGGACTAGCGGGAGGGTACGAGCAGTACTTC.

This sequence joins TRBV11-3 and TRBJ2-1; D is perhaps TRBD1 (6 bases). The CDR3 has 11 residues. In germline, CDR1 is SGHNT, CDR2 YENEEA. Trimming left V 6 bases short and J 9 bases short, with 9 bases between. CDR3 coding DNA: TGTGCCAGCAGTTTACAGGGTGAGCAGTTCTTC. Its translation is CASSLQGEQFF.

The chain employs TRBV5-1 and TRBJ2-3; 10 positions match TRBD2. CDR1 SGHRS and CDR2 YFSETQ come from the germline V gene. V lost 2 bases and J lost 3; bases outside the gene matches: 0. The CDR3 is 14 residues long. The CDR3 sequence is CASSFSGRTDTQYF. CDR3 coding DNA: TGCGCCAGCAGCTTTAGCGGGAGGACAGATACGCAGTATTTT.

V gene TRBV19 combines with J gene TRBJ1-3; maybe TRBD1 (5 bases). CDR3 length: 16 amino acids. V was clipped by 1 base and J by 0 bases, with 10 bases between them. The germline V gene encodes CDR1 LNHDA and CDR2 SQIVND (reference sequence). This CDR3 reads CASSIGWGVSGNTIYF. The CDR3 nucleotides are TGTGCCAGTAGTATAGGTTGGGGGGTCTCTGGAAACACCATATATTTT.

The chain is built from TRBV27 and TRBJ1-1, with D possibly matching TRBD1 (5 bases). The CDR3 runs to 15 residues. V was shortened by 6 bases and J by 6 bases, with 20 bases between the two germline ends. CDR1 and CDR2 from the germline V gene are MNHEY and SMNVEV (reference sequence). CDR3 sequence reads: CASRPGEGIGSEAFF. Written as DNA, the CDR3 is TGTGCCAGCAGGCCCGGGGAGGGGATCGGCTCTGAAGCTTTCTTT.

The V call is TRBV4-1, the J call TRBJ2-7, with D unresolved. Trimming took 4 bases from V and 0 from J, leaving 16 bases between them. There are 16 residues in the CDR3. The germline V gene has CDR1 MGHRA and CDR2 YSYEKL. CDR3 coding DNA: TGCGCCAGCAGCCTAATCCCCTTACTAAGCTCCTACGAGCAGTACTTC. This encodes CASSLIPLLSSYEQYF.

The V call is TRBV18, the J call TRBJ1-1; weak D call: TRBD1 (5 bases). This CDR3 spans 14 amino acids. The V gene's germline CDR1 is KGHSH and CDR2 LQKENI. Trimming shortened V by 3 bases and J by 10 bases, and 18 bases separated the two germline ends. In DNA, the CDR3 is TGTGCCAGCTCACCCAGGACCGGGTGGGGGGTAGCTTTCTTT. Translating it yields CASSPRTGWGVAFF.

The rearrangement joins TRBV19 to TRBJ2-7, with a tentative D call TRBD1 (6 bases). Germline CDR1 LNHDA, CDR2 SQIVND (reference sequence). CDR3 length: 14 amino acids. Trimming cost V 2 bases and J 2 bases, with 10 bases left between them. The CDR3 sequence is CASSIRDTTYEQYF. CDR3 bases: TGTGCCAGTAGTATAAGGGACACTACCTACGAGCAGTACTTC.

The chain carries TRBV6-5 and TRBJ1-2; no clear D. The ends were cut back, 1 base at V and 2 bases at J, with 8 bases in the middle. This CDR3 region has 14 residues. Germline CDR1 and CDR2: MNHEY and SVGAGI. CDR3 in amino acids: CASSYLPANYGYTF. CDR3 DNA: TGTGCCAGCAGTTACTTACCAGCGAACTATGGCTACACCTTC.

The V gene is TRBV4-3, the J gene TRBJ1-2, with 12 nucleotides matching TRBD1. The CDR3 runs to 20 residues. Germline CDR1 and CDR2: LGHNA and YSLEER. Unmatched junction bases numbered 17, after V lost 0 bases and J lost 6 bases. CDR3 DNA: TGCGCCAGCAGCCAAGATTGGGGTGGTAGGGACAGGGGGCTTTTGAATGGCTACACCTTC. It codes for CASSQDWGGRDRGLLNGYTF.

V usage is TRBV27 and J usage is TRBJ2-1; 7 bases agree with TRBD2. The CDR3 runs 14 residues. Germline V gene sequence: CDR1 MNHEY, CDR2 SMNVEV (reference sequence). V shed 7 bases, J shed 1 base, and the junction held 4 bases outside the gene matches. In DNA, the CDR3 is TGTGCCAGCACCCACGGGAGGTCCTACAATGAGCAGTTCTTC. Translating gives CASTHGRSYNEQFF.

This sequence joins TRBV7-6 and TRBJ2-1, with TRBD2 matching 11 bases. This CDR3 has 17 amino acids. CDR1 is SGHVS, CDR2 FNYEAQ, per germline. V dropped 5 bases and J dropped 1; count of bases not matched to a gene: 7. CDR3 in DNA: TGTGCCAGCAGCATTAGCGGGAGGGCCGAGTCCTACAATGAGCAGTTCTTC. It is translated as CASSISGRAESYNEQFF.

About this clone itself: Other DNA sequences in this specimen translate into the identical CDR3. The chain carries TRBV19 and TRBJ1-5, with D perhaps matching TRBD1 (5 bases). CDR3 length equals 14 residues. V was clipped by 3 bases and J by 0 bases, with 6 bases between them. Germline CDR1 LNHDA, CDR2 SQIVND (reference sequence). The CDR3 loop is CASSIRDSNQPQHF. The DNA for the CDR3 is TGTGCCAGTAGTATCAGGGATAGCAATCAGCCCCAGCATTTT.

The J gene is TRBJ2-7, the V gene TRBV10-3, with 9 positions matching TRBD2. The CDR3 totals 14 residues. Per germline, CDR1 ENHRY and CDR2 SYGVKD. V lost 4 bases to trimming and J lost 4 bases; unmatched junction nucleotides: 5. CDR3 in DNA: TGTGCCATCAGTGGAGGTAGCGGGAGTTACGAGCAGTACTTC. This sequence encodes CAISGGSGSYEQYF.

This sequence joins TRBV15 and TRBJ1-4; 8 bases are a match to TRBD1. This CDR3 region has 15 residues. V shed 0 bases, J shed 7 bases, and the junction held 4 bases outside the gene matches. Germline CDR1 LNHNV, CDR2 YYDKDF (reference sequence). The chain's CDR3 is CATSRDRGPGEKLFF. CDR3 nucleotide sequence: TGTGCCACCAGCAGAGACAGGGGGCCGGGTGAAAAACTGTTTTTT.

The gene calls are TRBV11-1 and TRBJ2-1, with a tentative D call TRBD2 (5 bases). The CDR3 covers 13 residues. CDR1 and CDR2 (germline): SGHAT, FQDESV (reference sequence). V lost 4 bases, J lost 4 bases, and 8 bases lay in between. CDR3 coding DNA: TGTGCCAGCAGCTCCGGGGATTACAATGAGCAGTTCTTC. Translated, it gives CASSSGDYNEQFF.